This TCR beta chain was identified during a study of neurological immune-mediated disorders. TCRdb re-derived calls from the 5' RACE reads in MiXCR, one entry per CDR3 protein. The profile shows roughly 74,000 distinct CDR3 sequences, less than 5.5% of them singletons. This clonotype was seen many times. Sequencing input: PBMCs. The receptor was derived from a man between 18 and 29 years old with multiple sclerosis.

The CDR3 region has the DNA TGTGCCAGCAGTTTAAGGTCGGGGCTATACAATGAGCAGTTCTTC. Translation: CASSLRSGLYNEQFF. The rearrangement links TRBV12-3 or TRBV12-4 to TRBJ2-1; D possibly matches TRBD1 or TRBD2 (5 bases each). There are 15 residues in the CDR3. The V gene lost 2 bases and the J gene lost 4 bases, with 12 bases spanning the gap.